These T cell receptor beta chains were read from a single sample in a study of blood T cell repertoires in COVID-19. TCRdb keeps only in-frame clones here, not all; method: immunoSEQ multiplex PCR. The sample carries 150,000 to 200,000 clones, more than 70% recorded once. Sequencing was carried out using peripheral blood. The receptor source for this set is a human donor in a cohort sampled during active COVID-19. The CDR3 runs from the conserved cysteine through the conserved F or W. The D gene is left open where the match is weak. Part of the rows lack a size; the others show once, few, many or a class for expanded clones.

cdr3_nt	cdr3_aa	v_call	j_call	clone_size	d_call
TGCGCCAGCAGCTTGGGCGCGAGGGGGTCCCACTACGAGCAGTACTTC	CASSLGARGSHYEQYF	TRBV5-1	TRBJ2-7	-	-
TGCGCCAGCGGCAGGGGACAGGGGAGCTCCTACGAGCAGTACTTC	CASGRGQGSSYEQYF	TRBV10-2	TRBJ2-7	-	TRBD1
TGTGCCAGCAGCTCTCGAGTTGAAAAACTGTTTTTT	CASSSRVEKLFF	TRBV7-9	TRBJ1-4	-	-
TGTGCCAGCAGCTTGGTACTAGCGGGAGCTGGTATTGATACGCAGTATTTT	CASSLVLAGAGIDTQYF	TRBV5-6	TRBJ2-3	-	TRBD2
TGTGCCAGCAGCGTTCGGGCCGGGGAGCTGTTTTTT	CASSVRAGELFF	TRBV9	TRBJ2-2	-	-
TGCGCCAGCAGCTTGGCCCCCGAGAGACAGGGGAGTGCTTTCTTT	CASSLAPERQGSAFF	TRBV5-1	TRBJ1-1	-	TRBD1
TGTGCCAGCAGTGGGCTAGCGGGAGGCCTCTATCCCTACGAGCAGTACTTC	CASSGLAGGLYPYEQYF	TRBV28	TRBJ2-7	-	TRBD2
TGTGCCACCAGTGATGTGACACGCAATGAGCAGTTCTTC	CATSDVTRNEQFF	TRBV24-1	TRBJ2-1	-	-
TGTGCCAGCAGACGCGACAGGGGGGACACAGATACGCAGTATTTT	CASRRDRGDTDTQYF	TRBV27	TRBJ2-3	-	TRBD1
TGTGCCAGCAGTGAGCGTGGGGCCAACGTCCTGACTTTC	CASSERGANVLTF	TRBV2	TRBJ2-6	-	-
TGTGCCAGCAGCCCTCTTATTAGCACAGATACGCAGTATTTT	CASSPLISTDTQYF	TRBV3-1/TRBV3-2	TRBJ2-3	-	-
TGTGCCAGCAGGGGACAGGGCGATCAGCCCCAGCATTTT	CASRGQGDQPQHF	TRBV11-3	TRBJ1-5	-	TRBD1
TGTGCCAGTAGTATTTCTAGCGGGGGATACAATGAGCAGTTCTTC	CASSISSGGYNEQFF	TRBV19	TRBJ2-1	-	TRBD2
TGTGCCAGCAGCTTAGGGGGAGGGGGGGCCTACAATGAGCAGTTCTTC	CASSLGGGGAYNEQFF	TRBV7-2	TRBJ2-1	-	-
TGCGCCAGCAGCTTGGCCACGACAGACCTTAATGAAAAACTGTTTTTT	CASSLATTDLNEKLFF	TRBV5-1	TRBJ1-4	-	-
TGTGCCAGCAGCGTATTGCCGGGACAACAGATTAGCGAGCAGTACTTC	CASSVLPGQQISEQYF	TRBV9	TRBJ2-7	-	-
TGTGCCAGCAGCCGATTGGACAGTCGCGATCAGCCCCAGCATTTT	CASSRLDSRDQPQHF	TRBV28	TRBJ1-5	few	-
TGCGCCAGCAGCTTGGCCAGCGGGGTCCAAGAGACCCAGTACTTC	CASSLASGVQETQYF	TRBV5-1	TRBJ2-5	-	TRBD2
TGTGCCATCAGTGGTGGGGACAACACAAACTATGGCTACACCTTC	CAISGGDNTNYGYTF	TRBV10-3	TRBJ1-2	-	-
TGCAGCGTAAATACAGGGAACACTGAAGCTTTCTTT	CSVNTGNTEAFF	TRBV29-1	TRBJ1-1	-	-
TGTGCCAGCAACAAACTGGGACTAGCAACAGATACGCAGTATTTT	CASNKLGLATDTQYF	TRBV14	TRBJ2-3	-	TRBD2
TGTGCCAGCAGCCTTGACAGGATAAATGAAAAACTGTTTTTT	CASSLDRINEKLFF	TRBV7-9	TRBJ1-4	-	-
TGCGCCAGCGGGATGGGAGGGACGGATGAGCAGTTCTTC	CASGMGGTDEQFF	TRBV10-2	TRBJ2-1	-	TRBD2
TGCGCCAGCAGCCAATCACAGGGAAACACCATATATTTT	CASSQSQGNTIYF	TRBV4-3	TRBJ1-3	-	-
TGTGCCACCAGTGATTTGAGCCTCGGGGACTACGGCGAGCAGTACTTC	CATSDLSLGDYGEQYF	TRBV24-1	TRBJ2-7	-	TRBD2
TGTGCCAGCAGCTCAGGCGGGACGGAGAACTATGGCTACACCTTC	CASSSGGTENYGYTF	TRBV7-9	TRBJ1-2	-	-
TGTGCCAGCAGCTTAGATCGAGGGACAGGGGCGCATGTGTCTGGCTACACCTTC	CASSLDRGTGAHVSGYTF	TRBV11-2	TRBJ1-2	-	TRBD1
TGTGCCAGCAGCTTAGGACTAGCGGGGCCTTACAATGAGCAGTTCTTC	CASSLGLAGPYNEQFF	TRBV11-2	TRBJ2-1	-	TRBD2
TGTGCCAGCAGTGAATCTGGCTGGCATAGCACAGATACGCAGTATTTT	CASSESGWHSTDTQYF	TRBV2	TRBJ2-3	-	-
TGTGCCAGCAGCCAAGTAGGCGGGGGTAGCACAGATACGCAGTATTTT	CASSQVGGGSTDTQYF	TRBV14	TRBJ2-3	-	TRBD2
TGTGCCAGCAGCTTAGGGACGGGCCACGTCAGGGGGACCCAGTACTTC	CASSLGTGHVRGTQYF	TRBV7-6	TRBJ2-5	-	-
TGCGCCAGCAGCTTGGGAGAAAATTCACCCCTCCACTTT	CASSLGENSPLHF	TRBV5-1	TRBJ1-6	-	-